The 30 T cell receptor beta chains below were found in one sample sequenced in a study of blood T cell repertoires in COVID-19. The protocol was immunoSEQ multiplex PCR, while the TCRdb copy is restricted to in-frame clones and leaves out a portion. The data hold fewer than 200,000 clones, with around 85% observed a single time. Material: peripheral blood. The source of these receptors is a man aged 70-80 years with active or convalescent COVID-19.

This clone was seen a single time. This sequence joins TRBV5-1 and TRBJ2-1, with TRBD2 matching over 8 bases. The CDR3 is 17 residues long. Germline CDR1 reads SGHRS; CDR2 reads YFSETQ. V lost 1 base to trimming and J lost 8 bases; unmatched junction nucleotides: 14. CDR3 DNA sequence: TGCGCCAGCAGCTTGCCTCTGACGGGAGGGCCGGAGGATGAGCAGTTCTTC. It codes for CASSLPLTGGPEDEQFF.

V is TRBV29-1 and J is TRBJ2-1, with a tentative D call TRBD2 (5 bases). CDR3 length: 11 residues. Trimming shortened V by 3 bases and J by 8 bases, and 8 bases separated the two germline ends. Germline assignment: CDR1 SQVTM and CDR2 ANQGSEA. The DNA for the CDR3 is TGCAGCGTTGAGTCTAGCTATGAGCAGTTCTTC. As protein: CSVESSYEQFF.

The chain recombines TRBV27 with TRBJ1-6, with 8 nucleotides matching TRBD1. The V segment lost 3 bases and the J segment 9 bases; nucleotides outside the gene matches: 7. CDR1 and CDR2 from the germline V gene are MNHEY and SMNVEV (reference sequence). The CDR3 consists of 15 residues. CDR3 DNA sequence: TGTGCCAGCAGTTTCTATTCGACAGGGGTTTCACCCCTCCACTTT. It translates to CASSFYSTGVSPLHF.

The chain uses TRBV5-1 and TRBJ2-7, with 10 nucleotides matching TRBD2. This CDR3 has 14 residues. The V and J ends lost 2 bases and 3 bases, in that order; junction bases with no gene match: 2. In germline, CDR1 is SGHRS, CDR2 YFSETQ. CDR3 region: CASSFTSGDYEQYF. CDR3 DNA: TGCGCCAGCAGCTTTACTAGCGGGGACTACGAGCAGTACTTC. The full variable domain, with the rest looked up from reference TRBV5-1 and TRBJ2-7, is KAGVTQTPRYLIKTRGQQVTLSCSPISGHRSVSWYQQTPGQGLQFLFEYFSETQRNKGNFPGRFSGRQFSNSRSEMNVSTLELGDSALYLCASSFTSGDYEQYFGPGTRLTVT.

The chain couples TRBV5-8 to TRBJ1-1; D may be TRBD1 (5 bases). CDR1 and CDR2 (germline): SGHTS, YDEGEE. CDR3 size: 13 residues. The V end was cut by 0 bases, the J end by 10 bases, with 13 bases between. CDR3 in amino acids: CASSLVSWGVAFF. The CDR3 DNA reads as TGTGCCAGCAGCTTGGTATCGTGGGGGGTAGCTTTCTTT.

This clone appeared once. This chain connects TRBV6-2 or TRBV6-3 to TRBJ2-1; TRBD2 matches 10 bases. Trimming took 2 bases from V and 1 from J; bases not matched to a gene: 5. This CDR3 spans 17 amino acids. Germline lookup yields CDR1 MNHEY and CDR2 SVGEGT. CDR3 sequence (DNA): TGTGCCAGCAGTTACAGGGGACTAGCGCGTTCCTACAATGAGCAGTTCTTC. This translates into CASSYRGLARSYNEQFF.

The rearrangement uses TRBV4-3 and TRBJ1-2, with a tentative D call TRBD1 (5 bases). Germline assignment: CDR1 LGHNA and CDR2 YSLEER. V gave up 0 bases and J gave up 8 bases, with 13 bases separating them. CDR3 length: 14 amino acids. Here the CDR3 reads CASSQDGAGRGYTF. The CDR3, as DNA: TGCGCCAGCAGCCAAGATGGGGCAGGGAGGGGCTACACCTTC.

This clone was seen once. This chain links TRBV7-3 with TRBJ2-1; TRBD2 aligns across 7 bases. V shed 5 bases and J 1 base; nucleotides not matched to a gene: 5. The CDR3 extends over 15 amino acids. Germline V gives CDR1 SGHTA, CDR2 FQGTGA. The CDR3 DNA sequence: TGTGCCAGCAGCAAGTATAGCGGGTCCTACAATGAGCAGTTCTTC. Translated: CASSKYSGSYNEQFF.

The chain uses TRBV29-1 and TRBJ1-1, with TRBD1 matching over 7 bases. Trimming at V came to 8 bases and at J to 1 base, leaving 7 bases not matched to a gene. CDR3 length: 13 residues. Germline V gene lookup returns CDR1 SQVTM and CDR2 ANQGSEA. This chain's CDR3 is CSFNGDRNTEAFF. CDR3 in DNA: TGCAGCTTCAATGGGGACAGGAACACTGAAGCTTTCTTT.

For the CDR3, the DNA is TGTGCCAGTAGTATGTCAGGCCAAACTAATGAAAAACTGTTTTTT. Its translation: CASSMSGQTNEKLFF. The rearrangement links TRBV19 to TRBJ1-4, with D uncertain. V lost 3 bases to trimming and J lost 1 base, with 9 bases between them. This CDR3 has 15 amino acids. The germline CDR1 and CDR2 sequences are LNHDA and SQIVND (reference sequence).

V is TRBV7-2 and J is TRBJ2-5, with D possibly matching TRBD1 (5 bases). CDR1 and CDR2 from the germline V gene are SGHTA and FQGNSA. The length of the CDR3 is 14 residues. The V end lost 3 bases, the J end lost 4 bases, and 12 bases lay between the germline ends. CDR3: CASSLAGLRETQYF. The CDR3 DNA reads TGTGCCAGCAGCTTGGCAGGGCTGCGAGAGACCCAGTACTTC.

The J gene is TRBJ1-2, the V gene TRBV9; 9 nucleotides align to TRBD1. CDR1 is SGDLS and CDR2 is YYNGEE in the germline V gene. The CDR3 loop spans 15 amino acids. J lost 8 bases, V lost 4 bases, and 12 bases had no gene match. CDR3 sequence: CASSQQGASRHGYTF. The CDR3 nucleotides read TGTGCCAGCAGCCAACAGGGGGCGTCGAGACACGGCTACACCTTC.

The rearrangement uses TRBV7-8 and TRBJ2-3, with D possibly TRBD1 on 6 matching bases. V lost 1 base and J lost 9, with 11 bases in between. The CDR3 contains 13 residues. Germline lookup yields CDR1 SGHVS and CDR2 FQNEAQ. CDR3 sequence: CASSLVLGATQYF. The CDR3 DNA sequence: TGTGCCAGCAGCTTAGTATTGGGGGCAACGCAGTATTTT.

The CDR3 DNA reads as TGTGCCAGCAGTCTGGACAGGGAGGGCTACACCTTC. It codes for CASSLDREGYTF. The rearrangement joins TRBV2 to TRBJ1-2, with TRBD1 identical over 8 bases. This CDR3 region has 12 residues. Germline-derived CDR1 and CDR2 are SNHLY and FYNNEI. Germline trimming cut 5 bases from V and 8 bases from J; bases unmatched to any gene: 4.

The V gene is TRBV11-2, the J gene TRBJ1-2, with 8 bases that match TRBD1. The germline gives CDR1 SGHAT, CDR2 FQNNGV. Germline trimming cut 3 bases from V and 5 bases from J; bases unmatched to any gene: 5. The CDR3 consists of 14 residues. The CDR3 DNA sequence: TGTGCCAGCAGCTTTTCAGGGGGCGAGTATGGCTACACCTTC. It encodes CASSFSGGEYGYTF.

The chain links TRBV6-2 or TRBV6-3 to TRBJ2-4, with a possible D match to TRBD2 (5 bases). Trimming took off 5 bases at V and 10 bases at J, with 15 bases between the two ends. Germline V gives CDR1 MNHEY, CDR2 SVGEGT. This CDR3 has 13 residues. The CDR3 loop is CASSPSGSKIQYF. The CDR3 bases are TGTGCCAGCAGTCCCTCGGGATCTAAGATTCAGTACTTC.

This clone occurred a few times. The chain employs TRBV4-3 and TRBJ1-1; D is ambiguous. V gave up 4 bases and J gave up 0 bases, with 6 bases separating them. The CDR3 has 13 amino acids. CDR1 is LGHNA, CDR2 YSLEER, per germline. This chain's CDR3 is CASSRRMNTEAFF. The CDR3 DNA reads TGCGCCAGCAGCCGGAGGATGAACACTGAAGCTTTCTTT.

J is TRBJ2-5 and V is TRBV6-5; possible D gene TRBD1, 6 bases. In germline, CDR1 is MNHEY, CDR2 SVGAGI. The ends were cut back, 0 bases at V and 2 bases at J, with 10 bases in the middle. The CDR3 is 15 residues long. DNA of the CDR3: TGTGCCAGCAGTTACTCTGACAGGATACAAGAGACCCAGTACTTC. Residues: CASSYSDRIQETQYF.

The chain joins TRBV28 to TRBJ1-1; TRBD1 is a possible D gene (6 bases). CDR3 length: 12 residues. Germline V gene lookup returns CDR1 MDHEN and CDR2 SYDVKM. This CDR3 is CGARGPNTEAFF. In DNA, the CDR3 is TGTGGTGCCAGGGGCCCGAACACTGAAGCTTTCTTT.

CDR3 nucleotides: TGTGCCAGCAGTTTTGTGGGGGCCGGCAATCAGCCCCAGCATTTT. Protein: CASSFVGAGNQPQHF. This rearrangement joins TRBV6-2 or TRBV6-3 to TRBJ1-5; a possible D gene is TRBD1 (6 bases). V was cut by 4 bases and J by 2 bases, with 12 bases left in between. The CDR3 is 15 residues long. Germline V CDR1 and CDR2: MNHEY, SVGEGT.

V gene TRBV5-1 combines with J gene TRBJ1-2; 7 bases are shared with TRBD1. The CDR3 contains 15 residues. Trimming removed 0 bases from V and 4 bases from J; junction bases left unmatched: 6. Germline V gene lookup returns CDR1 SGHRS and CDR2 YFSETQ. CDR3 in amino acids: CASSLEGGKGYGYTF. The CDR3 coding sequence is TGCGCCAGCAGCTTGGAAGGGGGCAAGGGCTATGGCTACACCTTC.

This chain joins TRBV27 and TRBJ2-7; no firm D call. V lost 0 bases and J lost 6, with 9 bases in between. From germline, CDR1 is MNHEY and CDR2 SMNVEV (reference sequence). This CDR3 comprises 13 residues. CDR3 DNA: TGTGCCAGCAGTTTATCACAGCAGATCGAGCAGTACTTC. It codes for CASSLSQQIEQYF.

V and J are TRBV12-3 or TRBV12-4 and TRBJ2-7; 7 bases align to TRBD1. J lost 4 bases, V lost 7 bases, and 7 bases had no gene match. CDR3 length equals 13 residues. Here the CDR3 DNA reads TGTGCCAGCATTCGGGACAGTCCGTACGAGCAGTACTTC. Encoded protein: CASIRDSPYEQYF.

The J gene is TRBJ1-1, the V gene TRBV5-1, with D tentatively TRBD1 (6 bases). Germline lookup yields CDR1 SGHRS and CDR2 YFSETQ. CDR3 size: 14 residues. Trimming took off 0 bases at V and 4 bases at J, with 10 bases between the two ends. The CDR3 coding sequence is TGCGCCAGCAGCTTGGCCAGGGGTATCACTGAAGCTTTCTTT. Protein sequence: CASSLARGITEAFF.

This chain connects TRBV6-5 to TRBJ2-1; maybe TRBD2 (6 bases). V lost 7 bases, J lost 2 bases, and 12 bases lay in between. From germline, CDR1 is MNHEY and CDR2 SVGAGI. The CDR3 loop spans 14 amino acids. The DNA of the CDR3 is TGTGCCAGCATCCCCGGGAGTACCTACAATGAGCAGTTCTTC. It codes for CASIPGSTYNEQFF.

The J gene is TRBJ1-5, the V gene TRBV15, with 9 bases aligning to TRBD1. Germline-derived CDR1 and CDR2 are LNHNV and YYDKDF (reference sequence). The CDR3 runs to 16 residues. Trimming at V came to 0 bases and at J to 4 bases, leaving 4 bases not matched to a gene. As DNA, the CDR3 is TGTGCCACCAGCAGAGAGGGGACAGGGAGGAATCAGCCCCAGCATTTT. It is translated as CATSREGTGRNQPQHF.

The rearrangement links TRBV5-1 to TRBJ2-2; D ambiguous. Germline CDR1 SGHRS, CDR2 YFSETQ. CDR3 size: 15 residues. Deletions cut 5 bases from V and 4 bases from J, with 15 bases between. CDR3 in amino acids: CASSPKPVGTGELFF. In DNA, the CDR3 is TGCGCCAGCAGTCCAAAACCGGTCGGCACCGGGGAGCTGTTTTTT.

This clone was recorded a few times. This chain connects TRBV4-3 to TRBJ1-5; a possible D gene is TRBD1 (5 bases). This CDR3 contains 15 residues. Germline CDR1 and CDR2: LGHNA and YSLEER. V was trimmed by 4 bases and J by 0 bases, leaving 10 bases between them. The CDR3 coding sequence is TGCGCCAGCAGCCTCGGGAGGGGTAGCAATCAGCCCCAGCATTTT. Its translation: CASSLGRGSNQPQHF.

The chain employs TRBV5-6 and TRBJ1-4; possibly TRBD1 for D (6 bases). The CDR3 contains 15 residues. CDR1 and CDR2 from the germline V gene are SGHDT and YYEEEE. V lost 0 bases and J 5 bases, leaving 11 bases between the germline ends. CDR3 sequence: CASSLAFTGNEKLFF. The CDR3 region has the DNA TGTGCCAGCAGCTTGGCCTTTACAGGGAATGAAAAACTGTTTTTT.

The chain is built from TRBV3-1 (or the pseudogene TRBV3-2) and TRBJ1-5, with D perhaps TRBD1 (5 bases). Germline V CDR1 and CDR2: LGHDT, YNNKEL (reference sequence). The CDR3 contains 15 residues. Trimming left V 3 bases short and J 6 bases short, with 15 bases between. The CDR3 sequence: CASSHHPGTGQPQHF. CDR3 sequence (DNA): TGTGCCAGCAGCCACCACCCTGGAACAGGTCAGCCCCAGCATTTT.